These T cell receptor beta chains were read from a single sample in a study of blood T cell repertoires in COVID-19. Using immunoSEQ multiplex PCR, the repertoire was profiled, and TCRdb retains in-frame clones only, with some absent. Of over 60,000 clones detected, 84% appear once; the ten largest clones hold 13%. The sequenced material came from peripheral blood. The origin of the receptors is a man in his forties or fifties with COVID-19, enrolled during active disease. Each CDR3 is given with its conserved first and last residue. A D gene is named only where the DNA matches it firmly. Size values are once, few and many counts, or a class for expanded clones, and some rows have none.

TRBJ1-2	.	.	TRBV2	CASSQQGSNYGYTF	TGTGCCAGCAGCCAACAGGGATCTAACTATGGCTACACCTTC
TRBJ2-2	once	TRBD2	TRBV9	CASSVRASGGSNTGELFF	TGTGCCAGCAGCGTAAGGGCTAGCGGGGGATCGAACACCGGGGAGCTGTTTTTT
TRBJ2-1	.	.	TRBV21-1	CASSKKLDEQFF	TGTGCCAGCAGCAAAAAGCTAGATGAGCAGTTCTTC
TRBJ1-3	.	TRBD1	TRBV28	CASSSGQVSGNTIYF	TGTGCCAGCAGTTCTGGACAGGTCTCTGGAAACACCATATATTTT
TRBJ2-1	.	TRBD2	TRBV6-1	CASSGLAGGVGRNNEQFF	TGTGCCAGCAGTGGACTAGCGGGGGGGGTTGGACGTAACAATGAGCAGTTCTTC
TRBJ1-3	.	.	TRBV15	CATSRDIGSGNTIYF	TGTGCCACCAGCAGAGATATCGGTTCTGGAAACACCATATATTTT
TRBJ2-3	.	TRBD1	TRBV14	CASSQGARQGCTDTQYF	TGTGCCAGCAGCCAAGGGGCGCGACAGGGATGCACAGATACGCAGTATTTT
TRBJ2-7	once	.	TRBV25-1	CASSWTARSSYEQYF	TGTGCCAGCAGCTGGACAGCGCGAAGCTCCTACGAGCAGTACTTC
TRBJ1-5	.	.	TRBV3-1/TRBV3-2	CASSQPGGNQPQHF	TGTGCCAGCAGCCAACCAGGGGGCAATCAGCCCCAGCATTTT
TRBJ1-5	.	.	TRBV3-1/TRBV3-2	CASSQAYGNQPQHF	TGTGCCAGCAGCCAAGCGTACGGGAATCAGCCCCAGCATTTT
TRBJ2-7	once	.	TRBV30	CAWSVWEEQYF	TGTGCCTGGAGTGTCTGGGAGGAGCAGTACTTC
TRBJ1-5	.	.	TRBV2	CASSRDTGSNQPQHF	TGTGCCAGCAGTCGGGACACGGGGAGCAATCAGCCCCAGCATTTT
TRBJ2-7	.	.	TRBV30	CAWGPGDEQYF	TGTGCCTGGGGTCCCGGGGACGAGCAGTACTTC
TRBJ2-5	.	.	TRBV5-5	CASSLVAETQETQYF	TGTGCCAGCAGCTTGGTGGCGGAGACCCAAGAGACCCAGTACTTC
TRBJ2-7	.	TRBD1	TRBV27	CASSLTGGRYEQYF	TGTGCCAGCAGCCTGACAGGGGGCAGGTACGAGCAGTACTTC
TRBJ2-5	few	TRBD2	TRBV5-4	CASSLRSGEQETQYF	TGTGCCAGCAGCCTACGAAGCGGGGAACAAGAGACCCAGTACTTC
TRBJ1-2	.	.	TRBV5-6	CASSTGTNYNYGYTF	TGTGCCAGCAGCACCGGGACAAACTACAACTATGGCTACACCTTC
TRBJ1-1	.	.	TRBV11-2	CASSLGHLRGRDFF	TGTGCCAGCAGCTTAGGACATCTCAGGGGAAGAGATTTCTTT
TRBJ1-1	.	TRBD1	TRBV9	CASSNRQGASTEAFF	TGTGCCAGCAGCAACCGACAGGGGGCGAGCACTGAAGCTTTCTTT
TRBJ2-7	.	.	TRBV6-6	CASSLDSRYEQYF	TGTGCCAGCAGCCTGGACAGTCGATACGAGCAGTACTTC
TRBJ2-1	.	.	TRBV3-1/TRBV3-2	CASSLLLGGNEQFF	TGTGCCAGCAGCCTCCTACTAGGGGGCAATGAGCAGTTCTTC
TRBJ1-1	.	.	TRBV29-1	CSPQRDTEAFF	TGCAGCCCCCAGCGTGACACTGAAGCTTTCTTT
TRBJ2-2	few	.	TRBV27	CASSFQPGGTGELFF	TGTGCCAGCAGTTTCCAGCCAGGTGGGACCGGGGAGCTGTTTTTT
TRBJ1-3	.	.	TRBV18	CASSPPSQISGNTIYF	TGTGCCAGCTCACCACCATCGCAGATCTCTGGAAACACCATATATTTT
TRBJ2-3	.	.	TRBV7-3	CASKRTGNADTQYF	TGTGCCAGCAAACGAACAGGGAACGCAGATACGCAGTATTTT
TRBJ2-6	.	.	TRBV30	CAIRSTGSGANVLTF	TGTGCCATAAGATCTACAGGGTCTGGGGCCAACGTCCTGACTTTC
TRBJ1-1	few	.	TRBV2	CASTKGQMNTEAFF	TGTGCCAGCACCAAGGGGCAGATGAACACTGAAGCTTTCTTT
TRBJ1-1	.	.	TRBV6-5	CASTGTEHDEAFF	TGTGCCAGCACCGGGACTGAGCATGACGAAGCTTTCTTT
TRBJ2-2	.	TRBD1	TRBV10-3	CAIRGQGNTGELFF	TGTGCCATCAGGGGACAGGGTAACACCGGGGAGCTGTTTTTT
TRBJ2-2	.	TRBD1	TRBV5-4	CASSDHRGRTGELFF	TGTGCCAGCAGCGATCACAGGGGGAGAACCGGGGAGCTGTTTTTT
TRBJ2-1	many	TRBD1	TRBV19	CASTNRDSYNEQFF	TGTGCCAGTACTAACCGGGACAGCTACAATGAGCAGTTCTTC
TRBJ2-7	few	.	TRBV6-5	CASTPDTFSYEQYF	TGTGCCAGCACCCCGGACACCTTCTCCTACGAGCAGTACTTC
TRBJ2-3	.	.	TRBV3-1/TRBV3-2	CASSYYKPGTVHSTDTQYF	TGTGCCAGCAGCTATTATAAACCTGGGACTGTTCATAGCACAGATACGCAGTATTTT
TRBJ2-1	once	TRBD2	TRBV19	CASSARTSGGADEQFF	TGTGCCAGTAGTGCACGGACTAGCGGGGGGGCCGATGAGCAGTTCTTC
TRBJ2-7	.	TRBD1	TRBV27	CASSLSGQGREQYF	TGTGCCAGCAGTTTATCGGGACAGGGAAGGGAGCAGTACTTC
TRBJ2-7	once	.	TRBV6-5	CASSRLTRAYEQYF	TGTGCCAGCAGTCGACTCACGCGGGCCTACGAGCAGTACTTC
TRBJ2-7	.	.	TRBV7-2	CASSLFSYEQYF	TGTGCCAGCAGCCTCTTTTCCTACGAGCAGTACTTC
TRBJ2-2	.	.	TRBV2	CASSDGRFPGELFF	TGTGCCAGCAGTGACGGTCGATTCCCCGGGGAGCTGTTTTTT
TRBJ2-2	.	TRBD1	TRBV30	CAWRAGTGFGELFF	TGTGCCTGGAGGGCCGGGACAGGGTTCGGGGAGCTGTTTTTT
TRBJ1-2	.	.	TRBV5-1	CASSLGGQTGYTF	TGCGCCAGCAGCTTGGGCGGACAGACGGGCTACACCTTC
TRBJ1-5	.	TRBD1	TRBV27	CASSPFGTGYQPQHF	TGTGCCAGCAGTCCGTTTGGGACAGGGTATCAGCCCCAGCATTTT
TRBJ2-1	.	TRBD2	TRBV11-3	CASSLGRGGRNEQFF	TGTGCCAGCAGCTTAGGTCGGGGGGGGAGGAATGAGCAGTTCTTC